This record looks at one T cell receptor beta chain sequence and its context. The data are from a study of technical replicates of blood from a handful of donors. Measured with immunoSEQ multiplex PCR; TCRdb has only the in-frame clones, and not every one. The repertoire has 85,000 to 90,000 clones, around 92% of them found once; the top ten carry under 0.3%. V was pared by 7 bases and J by 2 bases, with 11 bases of the junction left unmatched. There are 16 residues in the CDR3. Germline loops: CDR1 SGHRS, CDR2 YFSETQ. Sequencing was carried out using T cells isolated from PBMCs. V usage is TRBV5-1 and J usage is TRBJ2-2; 7 bases match TRBD2. The receptor comes from a human donor in good health. This CDR3 is CASYLGGMGNTGELFF. CDR3 in DNA: TGCGCCAGCTACCTGGGAGGGATGGGAAACACCGGGGAGCTGTTTTTT.